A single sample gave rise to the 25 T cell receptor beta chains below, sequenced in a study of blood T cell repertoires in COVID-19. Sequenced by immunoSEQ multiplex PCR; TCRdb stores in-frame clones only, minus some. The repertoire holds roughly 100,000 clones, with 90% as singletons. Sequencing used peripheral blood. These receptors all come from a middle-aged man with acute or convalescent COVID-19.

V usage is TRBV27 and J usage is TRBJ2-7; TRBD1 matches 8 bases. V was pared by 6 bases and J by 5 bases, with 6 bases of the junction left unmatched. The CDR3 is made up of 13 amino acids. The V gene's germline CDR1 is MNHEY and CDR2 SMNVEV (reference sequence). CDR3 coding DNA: TGTGCCAGCAGGGGGCAGGGGGCAAACGAGCAGTACTTC. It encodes CASRGQGANEQYF.

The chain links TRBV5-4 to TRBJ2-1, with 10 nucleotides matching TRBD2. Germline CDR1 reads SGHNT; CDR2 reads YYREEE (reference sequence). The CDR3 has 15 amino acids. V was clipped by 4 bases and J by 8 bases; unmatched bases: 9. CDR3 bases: TGTGCCAGCAGCCCTTCTAGCGGGAGTTTGGATGAGCAGTTCTTC. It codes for CASSPSSGSLDEQFF.

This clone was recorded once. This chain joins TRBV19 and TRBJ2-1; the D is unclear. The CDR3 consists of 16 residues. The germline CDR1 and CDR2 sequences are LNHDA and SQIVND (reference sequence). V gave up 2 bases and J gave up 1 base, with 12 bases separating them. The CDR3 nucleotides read TGTGCCAGTAGTATAAGGTACTCGGGTTCCTACAATGAGCAGTTCTTC. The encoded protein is CASSIRYSGSYNEQFF.

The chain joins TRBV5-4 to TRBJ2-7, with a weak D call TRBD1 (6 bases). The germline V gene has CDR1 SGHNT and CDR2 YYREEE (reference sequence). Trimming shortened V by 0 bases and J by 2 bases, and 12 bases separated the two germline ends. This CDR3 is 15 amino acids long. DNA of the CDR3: TGTGCCAGCAGCTTGGGACCGACAGGAGCCTACGAGCAGTACTTC. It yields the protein CASSLGPTGAYEQYF.

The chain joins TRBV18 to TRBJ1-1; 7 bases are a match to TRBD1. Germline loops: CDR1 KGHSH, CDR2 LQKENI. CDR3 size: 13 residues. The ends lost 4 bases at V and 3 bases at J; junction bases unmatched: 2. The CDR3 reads CASSQDRDTEAFF. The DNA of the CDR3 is TGTGCCAGCTCACAAGACAGGGACACTGAAGCTTTCTTT.

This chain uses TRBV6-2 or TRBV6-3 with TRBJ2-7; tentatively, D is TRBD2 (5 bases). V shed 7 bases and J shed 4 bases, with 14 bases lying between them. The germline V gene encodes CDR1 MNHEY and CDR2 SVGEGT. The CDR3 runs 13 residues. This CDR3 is CASTPPSGYEQYF. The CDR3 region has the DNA TGTGCCAGCACCCCTCCGTCGGGGTACGAGCAGTACTTC.

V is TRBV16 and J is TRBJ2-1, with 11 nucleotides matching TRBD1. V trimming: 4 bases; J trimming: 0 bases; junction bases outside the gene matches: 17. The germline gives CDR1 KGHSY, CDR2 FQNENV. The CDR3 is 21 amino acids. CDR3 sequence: CASSLPEGDRGIWSSYNEQFF. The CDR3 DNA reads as TGTGCCAGCAGCCTACCAGAGGGGGACAGGGGGATTTGGAGCTCCTACAATGAGCAGTTCTTC.

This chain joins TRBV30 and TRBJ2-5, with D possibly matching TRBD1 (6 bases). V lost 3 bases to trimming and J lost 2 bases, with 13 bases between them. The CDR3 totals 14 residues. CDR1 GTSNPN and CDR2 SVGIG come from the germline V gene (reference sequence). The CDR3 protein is CAWSPGQLQETQYF. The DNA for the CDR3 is TGTGCCTGGAGCCCGGGACAACTACAAGAGACCCAGTACTTC.

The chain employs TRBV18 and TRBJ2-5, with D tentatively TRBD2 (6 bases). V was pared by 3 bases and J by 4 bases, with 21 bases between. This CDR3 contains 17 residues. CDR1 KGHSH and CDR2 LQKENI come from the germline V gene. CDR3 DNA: TGTGCCAGCTCACCGGCCCCCTGGAGGGCGGTTGGAGAGACCCAGTACTTC. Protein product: CASSPAPWRAVGETQYF.

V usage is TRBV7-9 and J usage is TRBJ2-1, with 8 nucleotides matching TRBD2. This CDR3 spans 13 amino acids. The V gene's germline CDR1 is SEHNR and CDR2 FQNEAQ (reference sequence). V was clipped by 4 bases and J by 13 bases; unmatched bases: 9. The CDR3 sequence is CASSSPGGPKQFF. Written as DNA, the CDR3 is TGTGCCAGCAGCTCCCCGGGAGGGCCAAAACAGTTCTTC.

The CDR3 nucleotides are TGTGCCAGCAGCCCGGACAGCCGTTGGGCCAACGTCCTGACTTTC. Its protein is CASSPDSRWANVLTF. The chain uses TRBV5-6 and TRBJ2-6, with a weak D call TRBD1 (6 bases). Germline V lookup: CDR1 SGHDT, CDR2 YYEEEE. This CDR3 is built from 15 residues. Trimming took 4 bases from V and 5 from J, leaving 13 bases between them.

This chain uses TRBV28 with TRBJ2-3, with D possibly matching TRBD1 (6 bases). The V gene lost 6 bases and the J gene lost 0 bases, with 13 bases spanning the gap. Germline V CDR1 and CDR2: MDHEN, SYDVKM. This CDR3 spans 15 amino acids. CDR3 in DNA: TGTGCCAGCAGGAGGACAGATACTAGCACAGATACGCAGTATTTT. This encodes CASRRTDTSTDTQYF. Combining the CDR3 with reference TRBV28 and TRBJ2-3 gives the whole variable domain DVKVTQSSRYLVKRTGEKVFLECVQDMDHENMFWYRQDPGLGLRLIYFSYDVKMKEKGDIPEGYSVSREKKERFSLILESASTNQTSMYLCASRRTDTSTDTQYFGPGTRLTVL.

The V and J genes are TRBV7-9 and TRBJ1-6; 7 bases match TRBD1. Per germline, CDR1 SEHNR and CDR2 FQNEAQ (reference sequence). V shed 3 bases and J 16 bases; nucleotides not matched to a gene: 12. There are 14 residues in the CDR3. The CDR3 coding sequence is TGTGCCAGCAGCTTTGGACAGGACAACCCCCTACTCCACTTT. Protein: CASSFGQDNPLLHF. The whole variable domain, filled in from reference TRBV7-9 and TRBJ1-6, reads DTGVSQNPRHKITKRGQNVTFRCDPISEHNRLYWYRQTLGQGPEFLTYFQNEAQLEKSRLLSDRFSAERPKGSFSTLEIQRTEQGDSAMYLCASSFGQDNPLLHFGNGTRLTVT.

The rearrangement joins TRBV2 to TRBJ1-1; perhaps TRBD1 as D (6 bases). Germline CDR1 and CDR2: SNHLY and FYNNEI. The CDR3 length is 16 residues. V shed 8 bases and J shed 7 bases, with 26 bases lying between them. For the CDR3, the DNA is TGTGCCAGCGTCTACACTCAGGGGTCCGGACGGTATGAAGCTTTCTTT. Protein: CASVYTQGSGRYEAFF.

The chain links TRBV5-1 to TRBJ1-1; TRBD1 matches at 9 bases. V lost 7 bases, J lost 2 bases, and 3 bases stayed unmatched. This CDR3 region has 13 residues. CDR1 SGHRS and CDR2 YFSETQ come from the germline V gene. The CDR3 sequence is CASAQGANTEAFF. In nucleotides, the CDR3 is TGCGCCAGCGCACAGGGGGCTAACACTGAAGCTTTCTTT.

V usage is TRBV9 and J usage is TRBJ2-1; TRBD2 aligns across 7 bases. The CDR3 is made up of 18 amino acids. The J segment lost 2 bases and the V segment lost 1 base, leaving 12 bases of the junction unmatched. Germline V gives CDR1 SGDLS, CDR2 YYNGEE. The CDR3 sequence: CASSVTLSASGTYNEQFF. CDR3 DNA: TGTGCCAGCAGCGTAACCCTATCCGCTAGCGGCACCTACAATGAGCAGTTCTTC. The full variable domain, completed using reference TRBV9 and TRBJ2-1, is DSGVTQTPKHLITATGQRVTLRCSPRSGDLSVYWYQQSLDQGLQFLIQYYNGEERAKGNILERFSAQQFPDLHSELNLSSLELGDSALYFCASSVTLSASGTYNEQFFGPGTRLTVL.

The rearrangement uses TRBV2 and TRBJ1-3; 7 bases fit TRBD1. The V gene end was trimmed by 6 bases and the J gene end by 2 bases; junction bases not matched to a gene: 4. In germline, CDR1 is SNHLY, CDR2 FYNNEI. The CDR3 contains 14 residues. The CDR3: CASRDRETGNTIYF. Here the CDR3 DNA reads TGTGCCAGCAGAGACAGGGAGACTGGAAACACCATATATTTT.

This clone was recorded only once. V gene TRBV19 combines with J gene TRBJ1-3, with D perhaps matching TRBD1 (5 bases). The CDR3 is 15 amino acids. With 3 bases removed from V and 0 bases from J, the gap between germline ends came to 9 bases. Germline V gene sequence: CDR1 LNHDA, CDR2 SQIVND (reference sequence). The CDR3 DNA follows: TGTGCCAGTAGTATTGGTGACAGCTCTGGAAACACCATATATTTT. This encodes CASSIGDSSGNTIYF.

CDR3 amino acids: CASSYARQGYTEAFF. CDR3 in DNA: TGTGCCAGCAGTTACGCCCGACAGGGGTACACTGAAGCTTTCTTT. This chain uses TRBV6-5 with TRBJ1-1; TRBD1 aligns across 8 bases. The CDR3 loop spans 15 amino acids. Looked up from germline, CDR1 is MNHEY and CDR2 is SVGAGI. V shed 2 bases, J shed 3 bases, and the junction held 5 bases outside the gene matches.

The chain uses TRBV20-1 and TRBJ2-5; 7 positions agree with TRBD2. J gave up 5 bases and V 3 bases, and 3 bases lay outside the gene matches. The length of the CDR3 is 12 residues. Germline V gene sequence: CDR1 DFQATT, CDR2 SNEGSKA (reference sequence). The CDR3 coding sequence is TGCAGTGCTAGTGGGGGAGGGGAGACCCAGTACTTC. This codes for CSASGGGETQYF.

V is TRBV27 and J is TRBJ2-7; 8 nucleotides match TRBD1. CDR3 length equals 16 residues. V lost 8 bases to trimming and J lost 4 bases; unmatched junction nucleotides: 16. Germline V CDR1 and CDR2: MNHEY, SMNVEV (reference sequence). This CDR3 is CASGNPNRGVQYEQYF. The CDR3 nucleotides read TGTGCCAGCGGAAATCCTAACAGGGGGGTCCAGTACGAGCAGTACTTC.

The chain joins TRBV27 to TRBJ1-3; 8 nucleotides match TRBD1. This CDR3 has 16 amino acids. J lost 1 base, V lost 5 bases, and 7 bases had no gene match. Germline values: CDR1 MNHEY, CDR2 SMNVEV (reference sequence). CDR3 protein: CASSPTGDESGNTIYF. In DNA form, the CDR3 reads TGTGCCAGCAGTCCGACAGGGGACGAATCTGGAAACACCATATATTTT.

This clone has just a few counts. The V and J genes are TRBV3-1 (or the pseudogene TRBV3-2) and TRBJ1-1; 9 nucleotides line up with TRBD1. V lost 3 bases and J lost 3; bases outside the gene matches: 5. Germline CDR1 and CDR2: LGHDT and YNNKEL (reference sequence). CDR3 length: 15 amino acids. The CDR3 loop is CASSHRDRAHTEAFF. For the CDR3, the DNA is TGTGCCAGCAGCCATCGGGACAGGGCCCACACTGAAGCTTTCTTT.

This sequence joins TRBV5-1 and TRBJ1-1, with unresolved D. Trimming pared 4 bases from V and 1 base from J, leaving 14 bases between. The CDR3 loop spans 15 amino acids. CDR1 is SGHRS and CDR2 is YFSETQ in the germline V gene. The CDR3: CASSPRSGSNTEAFF. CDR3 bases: TGCGCCAGCAGCCCCCGCTCAGGTTCGAACACTGAAGCTTTCTTT.

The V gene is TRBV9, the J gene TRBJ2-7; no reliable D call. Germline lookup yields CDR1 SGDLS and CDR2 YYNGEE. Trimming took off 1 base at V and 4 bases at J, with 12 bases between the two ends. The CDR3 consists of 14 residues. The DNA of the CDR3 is TGTGCCAGCAGCGTAAGAGTGCGTAGATACGAGCAGTACTTC. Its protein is CASSVRVRRYEQYF.